The rows below give T cell receptor beta chains drawn from one sample of a study of blood T cell repertoires in COVID-19. Generated by immunoSEQ multiplex PCR, the TCRdb table keeps only in-frame clones and is missing some. In the table there are some 66,000 clones, 90% to 95% of which are singletons. The sample was peripheral blood. The receptor set was obtained from a human donor in a cohort sampled during active COVID-19. Both conserved end residues are part of each CDR3. Each record gives: clone size, J gene, V gene, D gene, CDR3 protein, CDR3 DNA. A D gene is named only where the DNA matches it firmly. Not every row has a clone size; where given, it reads once, few, many or a size class.

.	TRBJ2-2	TRBV30	.	CAWSVPGELTGELFF	TGTGCCTGGAGTGTACCGGGGGAGTTGACCGGGGAGCTGTTTTTT
.	TRBJ2-3	TRBV5-4	.	CASSLGTQSTDTQYF	TGTGCCAGCAGCTTGGGCACCCAGAGCACAGATACGCAGTATTTT
.	TRBJ2-5	TRBV7-2	TRBD2	CAITSGSQETQYF	TGTGCCATTACCAGCGGGAGCCAAGAGACCCAGTACTTC
.	TRBJ1-2	TRBV27	TRBD1	CASSLGTGDHGYTF	TGTGCCAGCAGTTTGGGGACAGGGGATCATGGCTACACCTTC
once	TRBJ1-2	TRBV30	.	CAWKFVDGYTF	TGTGCCTGGAAATTCGTTGATGGCTACACCTTC
few	TRBJ2-7	TRBV4-1	.	CASSQREASVDEQYF	TGCGCCAGCAGCCAAAGAGAGGCCAGCGTGGACGAGCAGTACTTC
.	TRBJ1-2	TRBV20-1	.	CSATGTLGYTF	TGCAGTGCCACCGGGACACTTGGCTACACCTTC
.	TRBJ2-1	TRBV7-2	.	CASSLAGQTSYNEQFF	TGTGCCAGCAGCTTAGCCGGACAGACCTCCTACAATGAGCAGTTCTTC
.	TRBJ2-7	TRBV6-2/TRBV6-3	.	CASSYEQYYEQYF	TGTGCCAGCAGTTACGAACAGTACTACGAGCAGTACTTC
.	TRBJ2-7	TRBV7-2	.	CASSLGAQGPSYEQYF	TGTGCCAGCAGCCTCGGGGCTCAGGGGCCCTCCTACGAGCAGTACTTC
once	TRBJ1-1	TRBV6-2/TRBV6-3	.	CASSYSVGGGSFF	.
once	TRBJ2-5	TRBV11-2	TRBD2	CASSSQGLAGASQETQYF	TGTGCCAGCAGCTCACAGGGACTAGCGGGGGCATCCCAAGAGACCCAGTACTTC
.	TRBJ1-6	TRBV5-6	TRBD1	CASSSGGGADNSPLHF	TGTGCCAGCAGCTCAGGAGGGGGCGCGGATAATTCACCCCTCCACTTT
.	TRBJ2-1	TRBV7-2	TRBD1	CASSPRTGGFAIYNEQFF	TGTGCCAGCAGCCCAAGGACAGGGGGGTTCGCAATTTACAATGAGCAGTTCTTC
few	TRBJ2-7	TRBV4-2	.	CASSQSGGESYEQYF	TGTGCCAGCAGCCAGTCAGGAGGCGAATCCTACGAGCAGTACTTC
.	TRBJ1-2	TRBV5-1	.	CASSHPSSTGGYTF	TGCGCCAGCAGCCATCCATCCTCCACGGGTGGCTACACCTTC
.	TRBJ1-1	TRBV30	.	CAWSAGHSTLNTEAFF	TGTGCCTGGAGCGCAGGACACAGCACCTTGAACACTGAAGCTTTCTTT
few	TRBJ2-1	TRBV5-1	TRBD2	CASSSSSGTSYNEQFF	TGCGCCAGCAGCTCATCTAGCGGGACCTCCTACAATGAGCAGTTCTTC
.	TRBJ2-1	TRBV6-2/TRBV6-3	TRBD2	CASRPLAGGPGNEQFF	TGTGCCAGCAGGCCTCTAGCGGGAGGCCCCGGGAATGAGCAGTTCTTC
once	TRBJ1-2	TRBV11-1	.	CASSLRAGHGYTF	TGTGCCAGCAGCTTACGGGCGGGCCATGGCTACACCTTC
.	TRBJ1-2	TRBV7-9	.	CASSYVAGKMNGYTF	TGTGCCAGCAGCTATGTCGCAGGGAAGATGAATGGCTACACCTTC
.	TRBJ1-4	TRBV11-2	.	CASSFENREKLFF	TGTGCCAGCAGCTTCGAAAACAGAGAAAAACTGTTTTTT
.	TRBJ2-2	TRBV29-1	TRBD2	CSAHGTSGATGELFF	TGCAGCGCACACGGGACTAGCGGAGCCACCGGGGAGCTGTTTTTT
.	TRBJ2-6	TRBV15	.	CATSRAGSGANVLTF	TGTGCCACCAGCAGAGCCGGCTCTGGGGCCAACGTCCTGACTTTC
.	TRBJ2-1	TRBV11-2	TRBD2	CASSAVDSSGGAYEQFF	TGTGCCAGCAGCGCCGTCGACTCTAGCGGGGGGGCATATGAGCAGTTCTTC
.	TRBJ2-7	TRBV7-2	TRBD2	CASSPGLAGGEQYF	TGTGCCAGCAGCCCGGGACTAGCGGGAGGCGAGCAGTACTTC
.	TRBJ2-7	TRBV28	.	CASSLEGNLEEQYF	TGTGCCAGCAGTTTAGAGGGAAACTTGGAGGAGCAGTACTTC
.	TRBJ2-7	TRBV7-9	TRBD1	CASSMTGDDYEQYF	TGTGCCAGCAGCATGACAGGGGACGACTACGAGCAGTACTTC
.	TRBJ2-3	TRBV7-2	.	CASSPLQMSTDTQYF	TGTGCCAGCAGCCCGCTACAGATGAGCACAGATACGCAGTATTTT
.	TRBJ2-2	TRBV7-9	.	CASSLETVGELFF	TGTGCCAGCAGCTTGGAGACTGTCGGGGAGCTGTTTTTT
.	TRBJ1-5	TRBV19	.	CASSIGQPGDQPQHF	TGTGCCAGTAGTATAGGACAGCCGGGAGATCAGCCCCAGCATTTT
.	TRBJ1-5	TRBV3-1/TRBV3-2	TRBD1	CASSQDTGGPYSNQPQHF	TGTGCCAGCAGCCAAGATACAGGGGGCCCTTATAGCAATCAGCCCCAGCATTTT
.	TRBJ1-1	TRBV7-2	TRBD1	CASSLGQRRQNTEAFF	TGTGCCAGCAGCCTGGGACAGCGACGTCAGAACACTGAAGCTTTCTTT
once	TRBJ2-2	TRBV6-2/TRBV6-3	.	CASSYSGGANTGELFF	TGTGCCAGCAGTTACTCTGGGGGGGCTAACACCGGGGAGCTGTTTTTT
.	TRBJ2-7	TRBV3-1/TRBV3-2	.	CASSQDRRVSYEQYF	TGTGCCAGCAGCCAAGATCGGAGGGTAAGTTACGAGCAGTACTTC
.	TRBJ2-1	TRBV7-2	TRBD2	CASSYAPGTSNEQFF	TGTGCCAGCAGCTACGCTCCCGGGACTAGCAATGAGCAGTTCTTC
.	TRBJ2-3	TRBV10-3	.	CAIAASGTDTQYF	TGTGCCATCGCGGCTAGCGGCACAGATACGCAGTATTTT
.	TRBJ2-7	TRBV9	TRBD2	CASSVLSGGLREQYF	TGTGCCAGCAGCGTATTAAGCGGGGGACTACGAGAGCAGTACTTC
.	TRBJ1-1	TRBV11-2	.	CASSVDSNTEAFF	TGTGCCAGCAGCGTAGACAGTAACACTGAAGCTTTCTTT
.	TRBJ2-1	TRBV5-1	TRBD1	CASTDTIDRGPQAEQFF	TGCGCCAGCACCGATACGATAGACAGGGGGCCACAGGCTGAGCAGTTCTTC
.	TRBJ2-3	TRBV4-3	TRBD2	CASSQTIAGGTDTQYF	TGCGCCAGCAGCCAAACAATAGCGGGGGGCACAGATACGCAGTATTTT
once	TRBJ1-4	TRBV7-2	TRBD1	CASSLDRAFEKLFF	TGTGCCAGCAGCTTGGACAGGGCTTTTGAAAAACTGTTTTTT
.	TRBJ2-7	TRBV14	TRBD1	CASSHRGQGAGEQYF	TGTGCCAGCAGCCACCGAGGCCAGGGGGCGGGCGAGCAGTACTTC
.	TRBJ2-1	TRBV19	TRBD1	CASSTGGPYNEQFF	TGTGCCAGTAGTACAGGGGGCCCCTACAATGAGCAGTTCTTC
.	TRBJ2-1	TRBV5-1	TRBD2	CASSLEIAGGINEQFF	TGCGCCAGCAGCTTGGAGATAGCGGGGGGTATCAATGAGCAGTTCTTC
.	TRBJ2-3	TRBV10-3	TRBD1	CAISEGTGDLVDTQYF	TGTGCCATCAGTGAGGGGACAGGGGACCTCGTAGATACGCAGTATTTT
.	TRBJ2-7	TRBV13	TRBD1	CASRDRGDEQYF	TGTGCCAGCCGGGACAGGGGTGACGAGCAGTACTTC
.	TRBJ2-1	TRBV5-1	.	CASSLGQDYNEQFF	TGCGCCAGCAGCTTGGGACAGGACTACAATGAGCAGTTCTTC
.	TRBJ2-3	TRBV9	.	CASSAVLGLGTDTQYF	TGTGCCAGCAGCGCCGTACTCGGGTTGGGCACAGATACGCAGTATTTT
.	TRBJ1-5	TRBV6-6	.	CASSYPAGDNQPQHF	TGTGCCAGCAGTTACCCCGCCGGGGACAACCAGCCCCAGCATTTT
.	TRBJ2-7	TRBV11-3	.	CASSVTGHYEQYF	TGTGCCAGCAGCGTAACAGGGCACTACGAGCAGTACTTC
.	TRBJ1-5	TRBV19	TRBD1	CASSRTGSNQPQHF	TGTGCCAGTAGTAGGACAGGAAGCAATCAGCCCCAGCATTTT
.	TRBJ1-1	TRBV7-8	.	CASSLRRVNTEAFF	TGTGCCAGCAGCCTCAGACGGGTAAACACTGAAGCTTTCTTT
.	TRBJ1-1	TRBV9	.	CASIPKNTEAFF	TGTGCCAGCATTCCCAAGAACACTGAAGCTTTCTTT
.	TRBJ1-6	TRBV7-2	.	CASSLTGQGVSPLHF	TGTGCCAGCAGCTTGACGGGCCAAGGGGTCTCACCCCTCCACTTT
.	TRBJ1-5	TRBV2	.	CASSETGDYQPQHF	TGTGCCAGCAGTGAAACAGGAGATTATCAGCCCCAGCATTTT
.	TRBJ2-5	TRBV5-1	.	CASSLNPQGIQETQYF	TGCGCCAGCAGCCTAAACCCTCAGGGGATACAAGAGACCCAGTACTTC
.	TRBJ2-1	TRBV3-1/TRBV3-2	.	CASSQLITGGDEQFF	TGTGCCAGCAGCCAACTCATCACAGGGGGGGACGAGCAGTTCTTC